The source of this T cell receptor (beta chain) is a study of blood T cell repertoires in COVID-19. Germline values: CDR1 SGHAT, CDR2 FQNNGV. The CDR3 is made up of 13 amino acids. Trimming pared 2 bases from V and 4 bases from J, leaving 5 bases between. In the authors' workflow: Amplification of reference gene primers was used by the study to estimate nucleated cell counts. The assay was immunoSEQ multiplex PCR, and TCRdb's table has in-frame clones only and misses some. V and J calls and clone size come straight from that table; D and trimming were deduced from the DNA. The sample includes about 270,000 clones, 80% to 90% of them seen just once. Followed longitudinally, the Seattle patients had been enrolled during active infection.

Material: peripheral blood. The receptor was derived from a woman aged 25-40 years with COVID-19, enrolled during active disease. The chain is built from TRBV11-2 and TRBJ1-4; the D is unclear. CDR3 DNA: TGTGCCAGCAGCTTAAACAGTAATGAAAAACTGTTTTTT. It is translated as CASSLNSNEKLFF.